This T cell receptor beta chain was identified in a study of T cell responses to AZD1222 COVID-19 vaccine. Here immunoSEQ multiplex PCR was the method, and the copy in TCRdb shows in-frame clones only, minus some. The table shows some 98,000 clones, with about nine tenths occurring only once. Germline CDR1 reads LNHDA; CDR2 reads SQIVND (reference sequence). V was trimmed by 7 bases and J by 4 bases, leaving 10 bases between them. This CDR3 comprises 12 residues. The clonotype originates from an adult who received the AZD1222 COVID-19 vaccine. Source: peripheral blood, taken 28 days after the second AZD1222 dose. This chain links TRBV19 with TRBJ1-2; D is unresolved. The chain's CDR3 is CASKRVGYGYTF. CDR3 nucleotide sequence: TGTGCCAGTAAGAGAGTGGGCTATGGCTACACCTTC.